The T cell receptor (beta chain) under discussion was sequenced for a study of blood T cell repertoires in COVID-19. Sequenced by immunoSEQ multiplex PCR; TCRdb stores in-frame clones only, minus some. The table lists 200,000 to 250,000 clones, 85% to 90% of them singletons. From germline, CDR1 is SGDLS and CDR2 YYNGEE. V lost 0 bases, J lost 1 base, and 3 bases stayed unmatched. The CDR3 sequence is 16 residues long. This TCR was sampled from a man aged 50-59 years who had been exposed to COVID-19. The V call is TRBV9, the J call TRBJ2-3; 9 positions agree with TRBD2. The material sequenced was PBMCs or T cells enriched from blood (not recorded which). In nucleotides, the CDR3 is TGTGCCAGCAGCGTAGTAGTAGCGGGGGGCACAGATACGCAGTATTTT. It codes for CASSVVVAGGTDTQYF.